Shown below are 7 T cell receptor beta chains from a single sample sequenced in a study of T-cell reconstitution after alpha-beta-depleted transplantation in children. Using unique molecular identifiers, the investigators prepared the TCRbeta library. TCRdb ran MiXCR on the PCR reads and lists one entry per CDR3 protein. The data contain 500,000 to 650,000 distinct CDR3 sequences, over 10% of them singletons. Sequencing used PBMCs, mostly from graft donor cells, obtained 360 days after TCRalphabeta/CD19-depleted stem cell transplant. The source of these receptors is a male patient aged 10 to 17 who had a stem cell transplant for acute myeloid leukemia, so the T cells may come from the graft donor.

This clonotype was picked up a small number of times. This chain links TRBV25-1 with TRBJ2-1, with 10 bases that match TRBD2. The CDR3 spans 16 residues. After removal of 3 bases from V and 1 base from J, the junction contained 3 bases not matched to a gene. CDR1 is MGHDK, CDR2 SYGVNS, per germline. This CDR3 is CASSETSGSSYNEQFF. In DNA, the CDR3 is TGTGCCAGCAGTGAGACTAGCGGGTCGTCCTACAATGAGCAGTTCTTC.

The chain is built from TRBV11-2 and TRBJ2-7; TRBD1 matches 9 bases. The CDR3 is 15 amino acids. Trimming removed 4 bases from V and 0 bases from J; junction bases left unmatched: 4. CDR1 and CDR2 (germline): SGHAT, FQNNGV. The CDR3 bases are TGTGCCAGCAGCTCCCGGGACAGGGTCTCCTACGAGCAGTACTTC. It encodes CASSSRDRVSYEQYF.

This clonotype was counted ten times or more. V gene TRBV6-2 or TRBV6-3 combines with J gene TRBJ2-1; 12 bases match TRBD1. Germline values: CDR1 MNHEY, CDR2 SVGEGT. The V gene end was trimmed by 2 bases and the J gene end by 6 bases; junction bases not matched to a gene: 2. The CDR3 is made up of 15 amino acids. The CDR3 is CASSYGTGGINEQFF. In DNA form, the CDR3 reads TGTGCCAGCAGTTACGGGACAGGGGGCATCAATGAGCAGTTCTTC.

The chain has TRBV20-1 and TRBJ2-1; TRBD2 might be the D (6 bases). This CDR3 spans 13 amino acids. Germline V gene sequence: CDR1 DFQATT, CDR2 SNEGSKA (reference sequence). V was pared by 5 bases and J by 4 bases, with 12 bases between. This CDR3 reads CSAGRTVYNEQFF. The CDR3 DNA sequence: TGCAGTGCTGGGAGGACTGTTTACAATGAGCAGTTCTTC.

This clonotype was recorded at least ten times. The germline gene is not matched at one end of the junction; a read error may be the cause. The chain uses TRBV9 and TRBJ2-1; 10 bases map to TRBD2. The germline V gene encodes CDR1 SGDLS and CDR2 YYNGEE. CDR3 size: 14 residues. CDR3 residues: CASSVEGLAGDPIF. CDR3 DNA: TGTGCCAGCAGCGTAGAAGGTCTAGCGGGAGATCCGATCTTC.

This chain uses TRBV15 with TRBJ2-7; no clear D gene. Germline assignment: CDR1 LNHNV and CDR2 YYDKDF (reference sequence). The CDR3 has 16 amino acids. V lost 0 bases, J lost 1 base, and 13 bases lay in between. CDR3 coding DNA: TGTGCCACCAGCAGAGATACCCAGCTCCTTTCCTACGAGCAGTACTTC. This gives the protein CATSRDTQLLSYEQYF.

There are a few counts of this clonotype. This chain connects TRBV27 to TRBJ2-7; a weak D match, TRBD2 (7 bases). Germline V gives CDR1 MNHEY, CDR2 SMNVEV (reference sequence). The CDR3 loop spans 16 amino acids. Trimming left V 7 bases short and J 4 bases short, with 23 bases between. The CDR3 spells CASKGGTGLAIYEQYF. The CDR3, as DNA: TGTGCCAGCAAGGGGGGGACCGGGCTAGCGATATACGAGCAGTACTTC.